This TCR beta chain appears in the sequencing data of a study of shared T cell receptors in the human thymus. Method: immunoSEQ multiplex PCR; TCRdb's copy keeps in-frame clones and lacks some. The sample shows approximately 730,000 clones, over 75% of them seen only once. These data were also reused for a study on human thymus T cells.

Sequencing used thymocytes. The receptor was isolated from a girl younger than two with a congenital heart defect.

CDR3 region: CASSQRGQGVNYEQYF. In DNA, the CDR3 is TGTGCCAGCAGCCAGCGGGGACAGGGCGTAAACTACGAGCAGTACTTC. The chain uses TRBV7-8 and TRBJ2-7; TRBD1 aligns across 9 bases. Germline values: CDR1 SGHVS, CDR2 FQNEAQ. V shed 5 bases, J shed 3 bases, and the junction held 11 bases outside the gene matches. The CDR3 runs to 16 residues.